This T cell receptor (beta chain) was captured in a study of monozygotic twins with inflammatory bowel disease. Findings and limits, study-wide: The authors note that differing immunosuppressive treatments may have added variability to patient repertoires. It was not supported that a single strong signal or clonotype was associated with IBD.

Total RNA, at roughly 3.5 ug, went into every TCR library. TCRdb derives one entry per CDR3 protein from the 5' RACE reads, leaving out DNA. The repertoire table contains 400,000 or so distinct CDR3 sequences. In the case of this clonotype: Its antigen remains unidentified.

Germline values: CDR1 SGHTA, CDR2 FQGTGA. The CDR3 runs 16 residues. The chain is built from TRBV7-3 and TRBJ1-2; TCRdb calls TRBD1, which cannot be checked without DNA. The source of this sequence is a human donor with ulcerative colitis or Crohn's disease, or a healthy co-twin of an affected twin (not recorded which). Specimen: blood. This CDR3 is CASSIRQGDTNYGYTF.